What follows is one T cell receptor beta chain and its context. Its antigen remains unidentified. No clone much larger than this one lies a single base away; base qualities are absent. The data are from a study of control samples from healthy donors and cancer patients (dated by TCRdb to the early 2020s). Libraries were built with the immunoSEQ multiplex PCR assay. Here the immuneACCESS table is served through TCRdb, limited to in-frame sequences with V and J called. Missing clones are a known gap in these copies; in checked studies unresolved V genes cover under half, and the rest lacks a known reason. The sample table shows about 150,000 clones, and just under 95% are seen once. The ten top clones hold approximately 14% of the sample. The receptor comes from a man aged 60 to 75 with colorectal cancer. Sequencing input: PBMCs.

The CDR3 region reads CASSLATSAQETQYF. The nucleotide sequence is TGCGCCAGCAGCTTGGCGACTAGCGCTCAAGAGACCCAGTACTTC. The V and J genes are TRBV5-1 and TRBJ2-5; 8 of the junction bases match TRBD2. CDR1 and CDR2, per the germline V gene, are SGHRS and YFSETQ. Trimming removed 0 bases from V and 2 bases from J; the gene matches leave 3 bases unexplained. From cysteine to phenylalanine, the CDR3 is 15 amino acids long. Only the CDR3 portion is preserved as DNA: 45 bases, with reading frame beginning at the first base.